This is a list of T cell receptor beta chains from one sample in a study of CD8+ T cells in alopecia areata. Assay: immunoSEQ multiplex PCR; the TCRdb copy retains only in-frame clones and omits some. This sample carries 150,000 to 200,000 clones, about 60% of them seen once, and the ten largest clones take over 12%. The specimen comprised CD4+ T cells sorted from blood, sampled at week 0. The receptors shown here come from a human donor with alopecia areata. Each CDR3 is given with its conserved first and last residue. The D gene is left open where the match is weak. Clone size is not always given. Where it is, it says once, few, many or a class for expanded clones.

CASSLFASQETQYF once TRBV27 14 .
CASSLVPDFSYNEQFF . TRBV7-2 16 .
CASSRGDRGRDEQYF few TRBV4-1 15 TRBD1
CASSQEGARVTQYF few TRBV4-1 14 .
CASRDDRGTNYGYTF . TRBV5-1 15 TRBD1
CSVSTGGRVQYF . TRBV29-1 12 TRBD1
CASSYSTGGGYGYTF few TRBV6-6 15 TRBD1
CASCLSGRSYEQYF . TRBV6-6 14 .
CSVGDRVRYGYTF . TRBV29-1 13 TRBD1
CASSYDRNTEAFF few TRBV6-6 13 .
CASSGQGMGYEQYF . TRBV6-1 14 TRBD1
CASSWAGWEQYF . TRBV28 12 .
CASSQDRGNYGYTF few TRBV4-2 14 .
CASSQGQTQYF . TRBV5-6 11 .
CSVKRGHDTEAFF . TRBV29-1 13 TRBD1
CASSLRLAGGKYNEQFF many TRBV14 17 TRBD2
CSAGLGQETQYF few TRBV29-1 12 .
CASSSLTGSTDTQYF few TRBV9 15 .
CASSQDSLAGNTDTQYF few TRBV4-1 17 TRBD2
CASSLVGGTGYNQPQHF few TRBV7-2 17 TRBD1
CASSVGAWDEQFF few TRBV9 13 .
CASSEPWTDGYTF . TRBV6-1 13 .
CASSGATDTQYF . TRBV7-2 12 .
CASSRGLMDTEAFF . TRBV7-2 14 .
CASSAGTGPYGYTF few TRBV14 14 TRBD1
CASSVAGGQRETQYF . TRBV9 15 TRBD2
CSVEEDGYTF few TRBV29-1 10 .
CSVVQGASGNTIYF few TRBV29-1 14 TRBD1